The rows below give T cell receptor beta chains drawn from one sample of a study of blood T cell repertoires in COVID-19. Measured with immunoSEQ multiplex PCR; TCRdb has only the in-frame clones, and not every one. The repertoire holds under 45,000 clones, with approximately 83% as singletons. The source material was peripheral blood. The source is a man aged 35-49 years with active COVID-19. CDR3s include the opening cysteine and the closing phenylalanine or tryptophan. D genes are given only for firm matches. Not every row has a clone size; where given, it reads once, few, many or a size class.

CDR3 DNA: TGCAGTGCTAGAATAAAAGAGACCCAGTACTTC
CDR3 protein: CSARIKETQYF
CDR3 length: 11
J gene: TRBJ2-5
V gene: TRBV20-1
D gene: .
clone size: .

CDR3 DNA: TGTGCCAGCAGTGAGGGCGGGAGTCTGGCCAGCCATGAGCAGTTCTTC
CDR3 protein: CASSEGGSLASHEQFF
CDR3 length: 16
J gene: TRBJ2-1
V gene: TRBV6-1
D gene: TRBD2
clone size: .

CDR3 DNA: TGTGCCAGCAGCATTACCGGGACAGGGAACTATGGCTACACCTTC
CDR3 protein: CASSITGTGNYGYTF
CDR3 length: 15
J gene: TRBJ1-2
V gene: TRBV7-3
D gene: TRBD1
clone size: .

CDR3 DNA: TGTGCCAGCAGCCTGGGGTATCCAGGGAGGAAGGTAGGAACTAATGAAAAACTGTTTTTT
CDR3 protein: CASSLGYPGRKVGTNEKLFF
CDR3 length: 20
J gene: TRBJ1-4
V gene: TRBV27
D gene: .
clone size: .

CDR3 DNA: TGTGCCAGCAGGCCGGGACATCGGACTGATACGCAGTATTTT
CDR3 protein: CASRPGHRTDTQYF
CDR3 length: 14
J gene: TRBJ2-3
V gene: TRBV6-5
D gene: .
clone size: .

CDR3 DNA: TGTGCCAGCAGTTACCAGGGCTCCTACGAGCAGTACTTC
CDR3 protein: CASSYQGSYEQYF
CDR3 length: 13
J gene: TRBJ2-7
V gene: TRBV6-6
D gene: .
clone size: .

CDR3 DNA: TGCGCCAGCAGCCATGGCCCCTCTAAGGGACAGTCCAAAAACATTCAGTACTTC
CDR3 protein: CASSHGPSKGQSKNIQYF
CDR3 length: 18
J gene: TRBJ2-4
V gene: TRBV4-1
D gene: TRBD1
clone size: .

CDR3 DNA: TGCGCCAGCTCGACAGGGGGCCCATATGGCTACACCTTC
CDR3 protein: CASSTGGPYGYTF
CDR3 length: 13
J gene: TRBJ1-2
V gene: TRBV5-1
D gene: TRBD1
clone size: .

CDR3 DNA: TGTGCCTGGAGAACCGGACTGGCAGCGCGGAATGAGCAGTTCTTC
CDR3 protein: CAWRTGLAARNEQFF
CDR3 length: 15
J gene: TRBJ2-1
V gene: TRBV30
D gene: .
clone size: .

CDR3 DNA: TGTGCCAGCAGCTCGACAGGGGATCGGGGTCAGCCCCAGCATTTT
CDR3 protein: CASSSTGDRGQPQHF
CDR3 length: 15
J gene: TRBJ1-5
V gene: TRBV5-6
D gene: TRBD1
clone size: .

CDR3 DNA: TGTGCCAGCAGGGGGACAGGGGGGACTGAAGCTTTCTTT
CDR3 protein: CASRGTGGTEAFF
CDR3 length: 13
J gene: TRBJ1-1
V gene: TRBV2
D gene: TRBD1
clone size: .

CDR3 DNA: TGTGCCAGCAGTGGGACAATGGCCTCCGAAAATCAGCCCCAGCATTTT
CDR3 protein: CASSGTMASENQPQHF
CDR3 length: 16
J gene: TRBJ1-5
V gene: TRBV6-1
D gene: .
clone size: .

CDR3 DNA: TGTGCCAGCAGTAATTTAGTCGGGGAGCTGTTTTTT
CDR3 protein: CASSNLVGELFF
CDR3 length: 12
J gene: TRBJ2-2
V gene: TRBV12-3/TRBV12-4
D gene: .
clone size: .

CDR3 DNA: TGCGCCAGCAGCGCCTCTAGCGGGAGTCCCAAAAACATTCAGTACTTC
CDR3 protein: CASSASSGSPKNIQYF
CDR3 length: 16
J gene: TRBJ2-4
V gene: TRBV5-1
D gene: TRBD2
clone size: once

CDR3 DNA: TGTGCCAGCACTGAAACTAGCCTCGGGAAGACCCAGTACTTC
CDR3 protein: CASTETSLGKTQYF
CDR3 length: 14
J gene: TRBJ2-5
V gene: TRBV3-1/TRBV3-2
D gene: .
clone size: .

CDR3 DNA: TGTGCCAGCAGCTTAACAGGACCGCCCTACGAGCAGTACTTC
CDR3 protein: CASSLTGPPYEQYF
CDR3 length: 14
J gene: TRBJ2-7
V gene: TRBV11-2
D gene: .
clone size: .

CDR3 DNA: TGTGCCAGCAGCGCGGACAGTCGATCCTATGGCTACACCTTC
CDR3 protein: CASSADSRSYGYTF
CDR3 length: 14
J gene: TRBJ1-2
V gene: TRBV9
D gene: .
clone size: few

CDR3 DNA: TGTGCCAGCAGTGAACGGGATTACAATGAGCAGTTCTTC
CDR3 protein: CASSERDYNEQFF
CDR3 length: 13
J gene: TRBJ2-1
V gene: TRBV6-1
D gene: .
clone size: .

CDR3 DNA: TGCGCCAGCAGCTTGCAGGCAGGCACAGATACGCAGTATTTT
CDR3 protein: CASSLQAGTDTQYF
CDR3 length: 14
J gene: TRBJ2-3
V gene: TRBV5-1
D gene: .
clone size: .

CDR3 DNA: TGTGCCAGCAGCACTTCCAGATTAGCGGGAGAGAACACCGGGGAGCTGTTTTTT
CDR3 protein: CASSTSRLAGENTGELFF
CDR3 length: 18
J gene: TRBJ2-2
V gene: TRBV2
D gene: TRBD2
clone size: .

CDR3 DNA: TGTGCCAGTAGTATAGATTGGGTGACAGGGGGGAGATACAATGAGCAGTTCTTC
CDR3 protein: CASSIDWVTGGRYNEQFF
CDR3 length: 18
J gene: TRBJ2-1
V gene: TRBV19
D gene: TRBD1
clone size: .

CDR3 DNA: TGTGCCAGCAGCATCCGGAGAGCCGGAGAGACCCAGTACTTC
CDR3 protein: CASSIRRAGETQYF
CDR3 length: 14
J gene: TRBJ2-5
V gene: TRBV11-2
D gene: .
clone size: .

CDR3 DNA: TGTGCCGCCTACGGTTGGGCTCAGCCCCAGCATTTT
CDR3 protein: CAAYGWAQPQHF
CDR3 length: 12
J gene: TRBJ1-5
V gene: TRBV6-5
D gene: .
clone size: .

CDR3 DNA: TGTGCCAGCAGTGACTCGAGCCTAGCGGTCTACAATGAGCAGTTCTTC
CDR3 protein: CASSDSSLAVYNEQFF
CDR3 length: 16
J gene: TRBJ2-1
V gene: TRBV6-4
D gene: TRBD2
clone size: .

CDR3 DNA: TGTGCCAGCAGCTTAGATAGCCTCTCCGAGCAGTACTTC
CDR3 protein: CASSLDSLSEQYF
CDR3 length: 13
J gene: TRBJ2-7
V gene: TRBV11-2
D gene: .
clone size: .

CDR3 DNA: TGTGCCAGCGGGAGTCTGAGGGAGGACTCCTACGAGCAGTACTTC
CDR3 protein: CASGSLREDSYEQYF
CDR3 length: 15
J gene: TRBJ2-7
V gene: TRBV4-2
D gene: .
clone size: .

CDR3 DNA: TGTGCCAGCAGTTTAATAGGGGCCGGTGATGAAGCTTTCTTT
CDR3 protein: CASSLIGAGDEAFF
CDR3 length: 14
J gene: TRBJ1-1
V gene: TRBV27
D gene: .
clone size: .

CDR3 DNA: TGTGCCAGTAGCGTAGAGGTTGCCTACGAGCAGTACTTC
CDR3 protein: CASSVEVAYEQYF
CDR3 length: 13
J gene: TRBJ2-7
V gene: TRBV19
D gene: .
clone size: .

CDR3 DNA: TGTGCCAGCTCACCCTTTGGGACAGGGTCTGGAAACACCATATATTTT
CDR3 protein: CASSPFGTGSGNTIYF
CDR3 length: 16
J gene: TRBJ1-3
V gene: TRBV18
D gene: TRBD1
clone size: .

CDR3 DNA: TGTGCCAGTAGTATCCCCGGGATAACCTACGAGCAGTACTTC
CDR3 protein: CASSIPGITYEQYF
CDR3 length: 14
J gene: TRBJ2-7
V gene: TRBV19
D gene: .
clone size: few

CDR3 DNA: TGTGCCTCGACGTCGAACTTAGCGACAGATACGCAGTATTTT
CDR3 protein: CASTSNLATDTQYF
CDR3 length: 14
J gene: TRBJ2-3
V gene: TRBV9
D gene: .
clone size: .

CDR3 DNA: TGCGCCAGCAGTCCCGAAGAAGGGGCAAGAGCCTACGAGCAGTACTTC
CDR3 protein: CASSPEEGARAYEQYF
CDR3 length: 16
J gene: TRBJ2-7
V gene: TRBV10-2
D gene: .
clone size: .

CDR3 DNA: TGTGCCAGCTCACCCCAACAGGGTCTCAAAAACATTCAGTACTTC
CDR3 protein: CASSPQQGLKNIQYF
CDR3 length: 15
J gene: TRBJ2-4
V gene: TRBV18
D gene: .
clone size: .

CDR3 DNA: TGTGCCAGTAGTATAGGCGGAGTGAGCACCGGGGAGCTGTTTTTT
CDR3 protein: CASSIGGVSTGELFF
CDR3 length: 15
J gene: TRBJ2-2
V gene: TRBV19
D gene: .
clone size: .

CDR3 DNA: TGTGCCAGTAGTAGAAGGACAGGAAGGAATGGCTACACCTTC
CDR3 protein: CASSRRTGRNGYTF
CDR3 length: 14
J gene: TRBJ1-2
V gene: TRBV19
D gene: TRBD1
clone size: .

CDR3 DNA: TGTGCCTGGAGATACCGGGACACGGCTAATGAAAAACTGTTTTTT
CDR3 protein: CAWRYRDTANEKLFF
CDR3 length: 15
J gene: TRBJ1-4
V gene: TRBV30
D gene: .
clone size: .